This TCR beta chain was sequenced during a study of cytomegalovirus exposure and HLA in healthy donors. Study-level background: Ancestry clustering placed around 80% of several hundred genotyped donors in the Caucasian-associated cluster. Findings and caveats of the study: A list of 164 TCR beta chains associated with cytomegalovirus was given.

With respect to this clone: Its antigen is currently unknown.

PCR employed 60 Vbeta and 13 Jbeta primers. Original data processing: An analysis performed later counted 60 million to 90 million unique TCR beta chains (roughly 11 million of them shared). Using immunoSEQ multiplex PCR, the repertoire was profiled, and TCRdb retains in-frame clones only, with some absent. V and J calls and clone size are given by that table; D and trimming were obtained from the DNA. The ten most abundant clones cover approximately 7% of a sample with about 54,000 clones. Germline CDR1 reads SGHRS; CDR2 reads YFSETQ. With 2 bases clipped from V and 2 bases from J, the junction kept 7 bases outside the gene matches. The CDR3 has 15 residues. Whereas donors were nominally healthy upon sampling, unrecorded immune exposures were probable.

This sequence was found in a woman between 40 and 55 years old in good health and CMV-seronegative. The V gene is TRBV5-1, the J gene TRBJ2-7, with 7 positions matching TRBD1. Sequencing input: PBMCs. The CDR3 nucleotides read TGCGCCAGCAGCTTATCTAACAGGGGCCCCTACGAGCAGTACTTC. It encodes CASSLSNRGPYEQYF. Based on the CDR3 plus reference TRBV5-1 and TRBJ2-7, the full variable domain is KAGVTQTPRYLIKTRGQQVTLSCSPISGHRSVSWYQQTPGQGLQFLFEYFSETQRNKGNFPGRFSGRQFSNSRSEMNVSTLELGDSALYLCASSLSNRGPYEQYFGPGTRLTVT.